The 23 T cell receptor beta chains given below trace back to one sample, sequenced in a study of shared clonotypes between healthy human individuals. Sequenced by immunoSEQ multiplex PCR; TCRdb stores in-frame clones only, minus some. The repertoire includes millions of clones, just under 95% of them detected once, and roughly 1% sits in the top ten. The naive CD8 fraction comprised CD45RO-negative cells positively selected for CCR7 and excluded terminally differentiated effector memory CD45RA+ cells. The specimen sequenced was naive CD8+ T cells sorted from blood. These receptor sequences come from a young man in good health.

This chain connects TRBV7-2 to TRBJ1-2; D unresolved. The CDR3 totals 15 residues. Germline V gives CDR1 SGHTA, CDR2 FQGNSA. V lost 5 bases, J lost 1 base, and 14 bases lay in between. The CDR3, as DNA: TGTGCCAGCAGCCGTAACCTAGGTTTTAACTATGGCTACACCTTC. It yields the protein CASSRNLGFNYGYTF.

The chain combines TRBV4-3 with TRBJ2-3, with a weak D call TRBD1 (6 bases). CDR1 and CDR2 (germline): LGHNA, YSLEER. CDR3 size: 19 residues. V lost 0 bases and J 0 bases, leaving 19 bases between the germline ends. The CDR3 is CASSQDLLHWTASTDTQYF. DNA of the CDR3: TGCGCCAGCAGCCAAGATCTTCTACATTGGACAGCAAGCACAGATACGCAGTATTTT.

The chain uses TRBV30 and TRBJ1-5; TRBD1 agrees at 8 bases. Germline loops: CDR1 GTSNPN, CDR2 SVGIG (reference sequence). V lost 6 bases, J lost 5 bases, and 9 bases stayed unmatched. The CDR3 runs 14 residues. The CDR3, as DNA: TGTGCCTGCAACGGACAGGGAAAAGATCAGCCCCAGCATTTT. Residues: CACNGQGKDQPQHF.

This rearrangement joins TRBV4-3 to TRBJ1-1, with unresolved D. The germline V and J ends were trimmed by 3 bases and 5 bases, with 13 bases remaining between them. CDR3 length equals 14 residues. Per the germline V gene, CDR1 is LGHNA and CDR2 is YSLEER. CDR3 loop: CASSHVEGRTEAFF. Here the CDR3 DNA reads TGCGCCAGCAGCCACGTGGAGGGAAGGACTGAAGCTTTCTTT.

The CDR3 loop is CASSYSGSGNYNEQFF. The CDR3, as DNA: TGTGCCAGCAGTTACTCCGGTAGCGGGAACTACAATGAGCAGTTCTTC. The J gene is TRBJ2-1, the V gene TRBV6-5, with 8 bases lining up with TRBD2. Germline V gene lookup returns CDR1 MNHEY and CDR2 SVGAGI. With V trimmed by 0 bases and J by 3 bases, 4 bases remained unmatched. The length of the CDR3 is 16 residues.

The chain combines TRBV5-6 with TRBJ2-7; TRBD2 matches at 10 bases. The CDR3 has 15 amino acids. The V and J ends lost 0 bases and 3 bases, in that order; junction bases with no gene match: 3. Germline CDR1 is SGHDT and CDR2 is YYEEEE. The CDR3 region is CASSLALAGDYEQYF. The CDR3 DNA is TGTGCCAGCAGCTTGGCTCTAGCGGGAGACTACGAGCAGTACTTC.

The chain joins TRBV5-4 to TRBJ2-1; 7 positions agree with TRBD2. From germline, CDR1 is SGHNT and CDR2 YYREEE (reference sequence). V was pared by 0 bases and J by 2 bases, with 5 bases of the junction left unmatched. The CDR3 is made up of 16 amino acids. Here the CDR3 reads CASSLVTAGAYNEQFF. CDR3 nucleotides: TGTGCCAGCAGCTTGGTCACTGCGGGAGCCTACAATGAGCAGTTCTTC.

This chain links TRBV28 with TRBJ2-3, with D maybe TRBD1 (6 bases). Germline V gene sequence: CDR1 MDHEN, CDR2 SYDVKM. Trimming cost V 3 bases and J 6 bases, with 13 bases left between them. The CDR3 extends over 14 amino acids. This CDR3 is CASSLTGNFDTQYF. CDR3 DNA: TGTGCCAGCAGTTTGACAGGAAACTTCGATACGCAGTATTTT. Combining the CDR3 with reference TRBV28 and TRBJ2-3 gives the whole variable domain DVKVTQSSRYLVKRTGEKVFLECVQDMDHENMFWYRQDPGLGLRLIYFSYDVKMKEKGDIPEGYSVSREKKERFSLILESASTNQTSMYLCASSLTGNFDTQYFGPGTRLTVL.

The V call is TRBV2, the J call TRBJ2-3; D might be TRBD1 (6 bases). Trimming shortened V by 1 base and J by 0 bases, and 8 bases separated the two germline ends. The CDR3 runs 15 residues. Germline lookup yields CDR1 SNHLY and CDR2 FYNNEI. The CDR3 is CASSEEGHSTDTQYF. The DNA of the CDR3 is TGTGCCAGCAGTGAAGAGGGACATAGCACAGATACGCAGTATTTT.

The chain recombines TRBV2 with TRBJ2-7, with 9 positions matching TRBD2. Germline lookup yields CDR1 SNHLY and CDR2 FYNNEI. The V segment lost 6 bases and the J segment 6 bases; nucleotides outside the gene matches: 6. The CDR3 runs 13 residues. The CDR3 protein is CASSPGLAPEQYF. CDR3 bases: TGTGCCAGCAGCCCGGGACTAGCTCCCGAGCAGTACTTC.

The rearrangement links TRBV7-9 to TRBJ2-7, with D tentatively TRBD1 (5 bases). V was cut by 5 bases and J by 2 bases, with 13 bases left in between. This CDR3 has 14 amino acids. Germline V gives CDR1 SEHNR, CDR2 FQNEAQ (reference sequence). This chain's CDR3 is CASSPRQYPYEQYF. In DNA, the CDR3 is TGTGCCAGCAGCCCAAGACAGTATCCCTACGAGCAGTACTTC.

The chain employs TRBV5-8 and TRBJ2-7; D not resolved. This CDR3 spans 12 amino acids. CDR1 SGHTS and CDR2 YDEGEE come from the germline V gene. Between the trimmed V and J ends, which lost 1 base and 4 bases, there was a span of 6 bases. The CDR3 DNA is TGTGCCAGCAGCTTGTTGGGATACGAGCAGTACTTC. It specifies CASSLLGYEQYF.

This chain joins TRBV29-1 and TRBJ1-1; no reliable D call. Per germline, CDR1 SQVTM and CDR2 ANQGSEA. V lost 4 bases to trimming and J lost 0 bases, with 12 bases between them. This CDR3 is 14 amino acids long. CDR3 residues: CSVVRQPMNTEAFF. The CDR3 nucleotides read TGCAGCGTTGTTCGGCAGCCCATGAACACTGAAGCTTTCTTT. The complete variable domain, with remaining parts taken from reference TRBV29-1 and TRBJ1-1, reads SAVISQKPSRDICQRGTSLTIQCQVDSQVTMMFWYRQQPGQSLTLIATANQGSEATYESGFVIDKFPISRPNLTFSTLTVSNMSPEDSSIYLCSVVRQPMNTEAFFGQGTRLTVV.

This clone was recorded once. CDR3 sequence reads: CASSTRDRDDTGELFF. In DNA form, the CDR3 reads TGTGCCAGTAGTACCCGGGACAGGGACGACACCGGGGAGCTGTTTTTT. This chain joins TRBV19 and TRBJ2-2; 9 bases map to TRBD1. The germline V gene has CDR1 LNHDA and CDR2 SQIVND (reference sequence). The CDR3 spans 16 residues. Trimming removed 4 bases from V and 3 bases from J; junction bases left unmatched: 6.

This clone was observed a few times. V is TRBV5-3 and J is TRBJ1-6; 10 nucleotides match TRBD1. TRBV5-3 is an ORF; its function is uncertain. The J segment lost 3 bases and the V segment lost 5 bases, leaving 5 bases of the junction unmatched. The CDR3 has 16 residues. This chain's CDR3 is CARSPTGGFYNSPLHF. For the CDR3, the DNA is TGTGCCAGAAGTCCGACAGGGGGCTTCTATAATTCACCCCTCCACTTT.

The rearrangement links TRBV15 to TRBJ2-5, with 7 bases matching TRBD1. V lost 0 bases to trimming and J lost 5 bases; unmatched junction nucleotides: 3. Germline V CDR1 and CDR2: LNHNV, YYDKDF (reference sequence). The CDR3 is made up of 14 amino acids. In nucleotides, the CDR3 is TGTGCCACCAGCAGAGATGACAGGGTGGAGACCCAGTACTTC. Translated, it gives CATSRDDRVETQYF.

The CDR3 DNA follows: TGTGCCAGCAGCGTAGATTGGGACACTGAAGCTTTCTTT. Translation gives CASSVDWDTEAFF. The rearrangement uses TRBV9 and TRBJ1-1; D is ambiguous. Trimming cost V 0 bases and J 3 bases, with 6 bases left between them. Germline values: CDR1 SGDLS, CDR2 YYNGEE. CDR3 length: 13 residues.

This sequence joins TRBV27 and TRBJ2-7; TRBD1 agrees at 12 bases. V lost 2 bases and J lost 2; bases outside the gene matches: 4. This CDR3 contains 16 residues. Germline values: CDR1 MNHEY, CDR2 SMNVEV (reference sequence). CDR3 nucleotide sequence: TGTGCCAGCAGTTTAGCGGGACAGGGGGCCACCTACGAGCAGTACTTC. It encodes CASSLAGQGATYEQYF.

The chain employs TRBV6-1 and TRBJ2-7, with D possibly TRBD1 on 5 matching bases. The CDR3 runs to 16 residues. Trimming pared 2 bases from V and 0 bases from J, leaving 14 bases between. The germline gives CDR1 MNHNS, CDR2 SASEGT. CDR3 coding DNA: TGTGCCAGCAGTGAAATGATCGACAGCAGCTCCTACGAGCAGTACTTC. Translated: CASSEMIDSSSYEQYF.

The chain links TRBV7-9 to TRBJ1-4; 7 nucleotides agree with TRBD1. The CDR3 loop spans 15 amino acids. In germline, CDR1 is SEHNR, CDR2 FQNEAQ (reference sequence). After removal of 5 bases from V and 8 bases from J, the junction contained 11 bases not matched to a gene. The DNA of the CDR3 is TGTGCCAGCAGCCCGCGGACAGGCCCGGAAGAAAAACTGTTTTTT. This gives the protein CASSPRTGPEEKLFF.

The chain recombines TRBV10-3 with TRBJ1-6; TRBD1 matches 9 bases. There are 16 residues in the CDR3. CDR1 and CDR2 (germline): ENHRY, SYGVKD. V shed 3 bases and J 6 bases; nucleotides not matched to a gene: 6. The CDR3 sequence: CAISERAGQGNSPLHF. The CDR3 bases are TGTGCCATCAGTGAAAGGGCGGGACAGGGTAATTCACCCCTCCACTTT.

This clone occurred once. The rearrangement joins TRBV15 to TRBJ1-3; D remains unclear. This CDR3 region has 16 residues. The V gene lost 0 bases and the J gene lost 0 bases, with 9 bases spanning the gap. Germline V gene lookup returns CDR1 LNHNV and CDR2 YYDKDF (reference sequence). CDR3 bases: TGTGCCACCAGCAGAGATGTGGGATTCTCTGGAAACACCATATATTTT. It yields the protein CATSRDVGFSGNTIYF.

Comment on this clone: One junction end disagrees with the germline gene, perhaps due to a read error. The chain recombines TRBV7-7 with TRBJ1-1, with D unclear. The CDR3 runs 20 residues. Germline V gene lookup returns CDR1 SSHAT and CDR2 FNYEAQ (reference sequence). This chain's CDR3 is CASSLYYSRRQKNMNTEAFF. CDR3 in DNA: TGTGCTAGCAGCTTATATTACTCGCGTCGGCAGAAAAACATGAACACTGAAGCTTTCTTT.